Below, 5 T cell receptor beta chains from the same sample are listed, as sequenced in a study of spatial heterogeneity in lung cancer. Sample time point: sample taken at primary tumor resection. TCRdb used MiXCR to reprocess the 5' RACE reads, holding one entry per CDR3 protein. The data contain 35,000 to 50,000 distinct CDR3 sequences, approximately 3.1% of them singletons. This material consisted of normal lung tissue next to the tumor, taken at surgery. Every receptor here comes from a male donor with early-stage non-small cell lung cancer.

This clonotype has ten or more counts. J is TRBJ2-7 and V is TRBV28; 8 nucleotides align to TRBD1. The germline gives CDR1 MDHEN, CDR2 SYDVKM. Germline trimming cut 3 bases from V and 0 bases from J; bases unmatched to any gene: 13. The CDR3 covers 18 residues. CDR3 sequence (DNA): TGTGCCAGCAGTTTTCCCCTCGTGGACAGGGAGAGCTCCTACGAGCAGTACTTC. Protein sequence: CASSFPLVDRESSYEQYF. Combining the CDR3 with reference TRBV28 and TRBJ2-7 gives the whole variable domain DVKVTQSSRYLVKRTGEKVFLECVQDMDHENMFWYRQDPGLGLRLIYFSYDVKMKEKGDIPEGYSVSREKKERFSLILESASTNQTSMYLCASSFPLVDRESSYEQYFGPGTRLTVT.

This clonotype has a count of ten or more. The chain uses TRBV6-6 and TRBJ1-3; the D gene is possibly TRBD1 (5 bases). CDR1 is MNHNY, CDR2 SVGAGI, per germline (reference sequence). The ends were cut back, 8 bases at V and 0 bases at J, with 8 bases in the middle. The CDR3 length is 13 residues. CDR3 in amino acids: CASGTHSGNTIYF. CDR3 DNA: TGTGCCAGCGGGACTCACTCTGGAAACACCATATATTTT.

This clonotype was picked up many times. The chain combines TRBV5-1 with TRBJ2-1; a weak D match, TRBD2 (5 bases). The germline CDR1 and CDR2 sequences are SGHRS and YFSETQ. The CDR3 is 13 residues long. Trimming removed 3 bases at V and 6 bases at J, with 10 bases between. CDR3 region: CASSSGIINEQFF. The CDR3 region has the DNA TGCGCCAGCAGCTCCGGGATCATCAATGAGCAGTTCTTC.

This clonotype was counted at least ten times. The gene calls are TRBV5-1 and TRBJ2-5; 7 bases line up with TRBD2. The germline CDR1 and CDR2 sequences are SGHRS and YFSETQ. CDR3 length equals 14 residues. Trimming cost V 0 bases and J 5 bases; bases outside gene matches: 4. CDR3 protein: CASSLGLAGETQYF. The DNA for the CDR3 is TGCGCCAGCAGCTTGGGACTAGCTGGCGAGACCCAGTACTTC.

This clonotype occurred many times. The rearrangement uses TRBV6-1 and TRBJ2-2, with TRBD2 matching over 7 bases. Germline assignment: CDR1 MNHNS and CDR2 SASEGT. There are 14 residues in the CDR3. Germline trimming cut 6 bases from V and 1 base from J; bases unmatched to any gene: 2. The CDR3 loop is CASRRGGNTGELFF. As DNA, the CDR3 is TGTGCCAGCAGACGCGGGGGGAACACCGGGGAGCTGTTTTTT.